This T cell receptor beta chain was obtained from a study of T cells in Graves' hyperthyroidism and ophthalmopathy. TCR beta CDR3 sequences were amplified from RNA transcripts. The HTBI primer set served for first-round RT-PCR of the TCR CDR3. From the multiplex PCR reads, TCRdb called clonotypes with MiXCR, one entry per CDR3 protein. The data show some 300,000 distinct CDR3 sequences, less than 20% seen once. This CDR3 has 15 amino acids. Trimming took 1 base from V and 12 from J; bases not matched to a gene: 5. CDR1 LNHDA and CDR2 SQIVND come from the germline V gene (reference sequence). The source material was blood. The V and J genes are TRBV19 and TRBJ2-1; 14 bases are a match to TRBD2. The origin of this receptor is a man aged 45-60 years with Graves' ophthalmopathy. The CDR3 sequence: CASSIGRLAGGMQFF. CDR3 nucleotide sequence: TGTGCCAGTAGTATAGGTCGACTAGCGGGAGGGATGCAGTTCTTC.